The rows below give T cell receptor beta chains drawn from one sample of a study of blood T cell repertoires in COVID-19. The table came from immunoSEQ multiplex PCR; TCRdb's copy has only in-frame clones and leaves some out. Seen here are 200,000 to 250,000 clones, roughly 85% observed once, and the top ten hold more than 10%. What was sequenced was PBMCs or T cells enriched from blood (not recorded which). The origin of the receptors is a man aged 30 to 45 who had recovered from COVID-19. CDR3s include the opening cysteine and the closing phenylalanine or tryptophan. Fields, in order: D gene, clone size, J gene, V gene, CDR3 protein, CDR3 DNA. A D gene is named only where the DNA matches it firmly. Expanded clones get a size class; other rows say once, few or many, or leave the size out.

NA | NA | TRBJ1-2 | TRBV6-5 | CASSYRTDNGYTF | TGTGCCAGCAGTTATAGGACAGATAATGGCTACACCTTC
NA | NA | TRBJ1-4 | TRBV7-9 | CASSYRGGSGEKLFF | TGTGCCAGCAGCTATCGGGGGGGTTCCGGTGAAAAACTGTTTTTT
NA | NA | TRBJ1-3 | TRBV12-3/TRBV12-4 | CASNRLGNTIYF | TGTGCCAGCAATCGTCTCGGAAACACCATATATTTT
NA | NA | TRBJ2-2 | TRBV28 | CASSFARSPPGELFF | TGTGCCAGCAGTTTCGCTAGATCTCCCCCCGGGGAGCTGTTTTTT
NA | NA | TRBJ2-1 | TRBV18 | CASSPLAQVTNEQFF | TGTGCCAGCTCACCACTAGCGCAAGTGACCAATGAGCAGTTCTTC
NA | NA | TRBJ1-2 | TRBV30 | CAWSVGRGGYTF | TGTGCCTGGAGCGTGGGGCGTGGTGGCTACACCTTC
NA | NA | TRBJ2-3 | TRBV7-3 | CASSVGAGLGTDTQYF | TGTGCCAGCAGCGTTGGGGCAGGGTTGGGCACAGATACGCAGTATTTT
TRBD2 | once | TRBJ2-1 | TRBV10-3 | CAIGGGGYNEQFF | TGTGCCATCGGCGGGGGAGGCTACAATGAGCAGTTCTTC
TRBD1 | NA | TRBJ2-7 | TRBV10-1 | CASSASGQGLEQYF | TGCGCCAGCAGTGCCTCGGGACAGGGCCTCGAGCAGTACTTC
TRBD2 | NA | TRBJ2-3 | TRBV28 | CATRSSGVTDTQYF | TGTGCCACCCGGTCTAGCGGCGTCACAGATACGCAGTATTTT
TRBD2 | NA | TRBJ2-1 | TRBV5-8 | CASSLIGASGSEGVF | TGTGCCAGCAGCTTAATCGGGGCTAGCGGGAGTGAAGGGGTCTTC
TRBD1 | NA | TRBJ1-1 | TRBV19 | CASRRTGNMNTEAFF | TGTGCCAGTAGGCGGACAGGGAACATGAACACTGAAGCTTTCTTT
TRBD2 | NA | TRBJ2-4 | TRBV7-8 | CASSLALGTSGDIAKNIQYF | TGTGCCAGCAGCTTAGCGCTAGGGACTAGCGGGGATATAGCCAAAAACATTCAGTACTTC
TRBD1 | NA | TRBJ1-5 | TRBV10-1 | CASRPGQGKSDSNQPQHF | TGCGCCAGCCGGCCGGGACAGGGAAAATCGGATAGCAATCAGCCCCAGCATTTT
TRBD2 | NA | TRBJ2-5 | TRBV13 | CASSLEGLAGGTETQYF | TGTGCCAGCAGCTTAGAGGGACTAGCGGGGGGAACGGAGACCCAGTACTTC
NA | NA | TRBJ2-5 | TRBV30 | CAWSVQRGVAETQYF | TGTGCCTGGAGTGTACAAAGGGGCGTTGCAGAGACCCAGTACTTC
NA | NA | TRBJ1-2 | TRBV2 | CASTNPLRSYGYTF | TGTGCCAGCACGAACCCTCTGCGCTCCTATGGCTACACCTTC
TRBD1 | NA | TRBJ2-2 | TRBV27 | CASSPGQGTASPGTGELFF | TGTGCCAGCAGTCCGGGACAGGGAACGGCTAGTCCTGGGACCGGGGAGCTGTTTTTT
TRBD1 | once | TRBJ1-6 | TRBV30 | CAWGQGISSSPLHF | TGTGCCTGGGGACAGGGAATTTCAAGTTCACCCCTCCACTTT
TRBD1 | NA | TRBJ1-1 | TRBV3-1/TRBV3-2 | CASSPTGGRRATEAFF | TGTGCCAGCAGCCCGACAGGGGGTCGGCGGGCAACTGAAGCTTTCTTT
NA | NA | TRBJ2-5 | TRBV7-6 | CASSSRGPQETQYF | TGTGCCAGCAGCTCGCGGGGACCCCAAGAGACCCAGTACTTC
TRBD1 | NA | TRBJ1-2 | TRBV13 | CASSLVTGSSGYTF | TGTGCCAGCAGCTTAGTGACAGGGTCGTCTGGCTACACCTTC
NA | NA | TRBJ1-5 | TRBV28 | CASSHRQPQHF | TGTGCCAGCAGCCATAGACAGCCCCAGCATTTT
TRBD1 | NA | TRBJ2-7 | TRBV19 | CASSKTGGWYEQYF | TGTGCCAGTAGTAAAACAGGGGGCTGGTACGAGCAGTACTTC
NA | once | TRBJ1-1 | TRBV2 | CASMDVAMNTEAFF | TGTGCCAGCATGGATGTAGCCATGAACACTGAAGCTTTCTTT
NA | NA | TRBJ2-2 | TRBV5-1 | CASSFTGIPNTGELFF | TGCGCCAGCAGCTTCACGGGGATTCCCAACACCGGGGAGCTGTTTTTT
NA | NA | TRBJ2-2 | TRBV10-1 | CASTIGANTGELFF | TGCGCCAGCACCATTGGAGCGAACACCGGGGAGCTGTTTTTT
NA | NA | TRBJ1-4 | TRBV25-1 | CASSPGVLLDEKLFF | TGTGCCAGCAGTCCAGGGGTACTGCTGGATGAAAAACTGTTTTTT
NA | NA | TRBJ1-5 | TRBV19 | CASSIEGARSNQPQHF | TGTGCCAGTAGTATAGAGGGGGCTAGAAGCAATCAGCCCCAGCATTTT
NA | NA | TRBJ1-6 | TRBV6-5 | CASSYSEGTGSPLHF | TGTGCCAGCAGTTACTCGGAGGGAACAGGTTCACCCCTCCACTTT
NA | NA | TRBJ1-4 | TRBV28 | CASSAGLINEKLFF | TGTGCCAGCAGTGCAGGGCTGATTAATGAAAAACTGTTTTTT
TRBD1 | NA | TRBJ2-7 | TRBV28 | CASTGGIYEQYF | TGTGCCAGTACAGGGGGTATATACGAGCAGTACTTC
NA | once | TRBJ2-5 | TRBV7-9 | CASSLEARIVETQYF | TGTGCCAGCAGCTTAGAAGCGCGGATAGTGGAGACCCAGTACTTC
NA | NA | TRBJ1-2 | TRBV4-1 | CASSQVPAGRGRSYTF | TGCGCCAGCAGCCAAGTCCCGGCAGGTCGCGGGAGAAGCTACACCTTC
TRBD2 | NA | TRBJ2-7 | TRBV4-3 | CASSQLSGGRSYEQYF | TGCGCCAGCAGCCAACTTAGCGGGGGAAGGTCCTACGAGCAGTACTTC
NA | once | TRBJ1-6 | TRBV6-5 | CASQETGGSPLHF | TGTGCCAGCCAGGAGACAGGAGGTTCACCCCTCCACTTT
TRBD1 | NA | TRBJ1-4 | TRBV6-5 | CASRDREIEKLFF | TGTGCCAGCAGGGACAGGGAGATTGAAAAACTGTTTTTT
NA | NA | TRBJ1-6 | TRBV10-3 | CAISTGGSYNSPLHF | TGTGCCATCAGCACCGGGGGCTCCTATAATTCACCCCTCCACTTT
NA | once | TRBJ2-3 | TRBV28 | CASSLVGGFTDTQYF | TGTGCCAGCAGTTTAGTTGGGGGCTTCACAGATACGCAGTATTTT
TRBD1 | NA | TRBJ2-7 | TRBV4-2 | CASSQNQTGVDYEQYF | TGTGCCAGCAGCCAGAACCAGACAGGGGTGGACTACGAGCAGTACTTC
NA | NA | TRBJ2-7 | TRBV28 | CASNRGGTYEQYF | TGTGCCAGCAACCGCGGCGGCACCTACGAGCAGTACTTC
NA | NA | TRBJ1-1 | TRBV4-3 | CASSQAARRNTEAFF | TGCGCCAGCAGCCAAGCCGCGAGAAGGAACACTGAAGCTTTCTTT
NA | NA | TRBJ1-2 | TRBV21-1 | CASSKDRTNNYGYTF | TGTGCCAGCAGCAAAGACCGGACTAACAACTATGGCTACACCTTC
TRBD2 | NA | TRBJ2-1 | TRBV27 | CASSLAGGYNEQFF | TGTGCCAGCAGTCTAGCGGGAGGGTACAATGAGCAGTTCTTC
TRBD1 | NA | TRBJ2-2 | TRBV5-1 | CASSPSLQGSTGELFF | TGCGCCAGCAGCCCGTCCTTACAGGGGAGCACCGGGGAGCTGTTTTTT
TRBD2 | NA | TRBJ2-7 | TRBV29-1 | CSVGGLAGVEQYF | TGCAGCGTTGGGGGGCTAGCGGGAGTCGAGCAGTACTTC
TRBD1 | NA | TRBJ2-5 | TRBV18 | CAGMGTGGEETQYF | TGTGCCGGGATGGGGACAGGGGGTGAAGAGACCCAGTACTTC
TRBD2 | NA | TRBJ2-6 | TRBV6-1 | CASSEGLALLSGANVLTF | TGTGCCAGCAGTGAAGGACTAGCGCTGCTCTCTGGGGCCAACGTCCTGACTTTC
TRBD2 | NA | TRBJ2-2 | TRBV6-5 | CASSYTASGAPRRLFF | TGTGCCAGCAGTTACACGGCTAGCGGAGCTCCCCGTCGGCTGTTTTTT
TRBD2 | once | TRBJ2-4 | TRBV27 | CASGGGSSAQYIQYF | TGTGCCAGCGGGGGGGGGTCGAGCGCCCAATACATTCAGTACTTC
NA | NA | TRBJ2-3 | TRBV30 | CAWSQNSGSTDTQYF | TGTGCCTGGAGTCAGAATAGCGGCTCCACAGATACGCAGTATTTT
NA | NA | TRBJ2-7 | TRBV2 | CASSQRPRVSYEQYF | TGTGCCAGCAGCCAGCGTCCCAGGGTCTCCTACGAGCAGTACTTC
NA | NA | TRBJ1-5 | TRBV24-1 | CATSDSDQPQHF | TGTGCCACCAGTGATTCGGATCAGCCCCAGCATTTT
NA | once | TRBJ1-1 | TRBV5-1 | CASSFTIPGQNTEAFF | TGCGCCAGCAGCTTCACAATACCGGGACAGAACACTGAAGCTTTCTTT
TRBD1 | NA | TRBJ2-7 | TRBV11-2 | CASSHRGASYEQYF | TGTGCCAGCAGCCACAGGGGGGCCTCCTACGAGCAGTACTTC
NA | NA | TRBJ2-7 | TRBV21-1 | CASSKWTVRPYEQYF | TGTGCCAGCAGCAAATGGACAGTCCGCCCCTACGAGCAGTACTTC